These 7 T cell receptor beta chains share one sample of origin, sequenced in a study of T cells in localized non-small cell lung cancer (dated by TCRdb to 2020 to 2021). The library was generated by the immunoSEQ multiplex PCR assay. TCRdb obtained this table from immuneACCESS and retained in-frame rearrangements with V and J assigned. These tables miss some clones; where compared with another copy, unresolved V genes account for less than half of the shortfall, and the remainder is unexplained. The table for this sample lists tens of thousands of clones; about 91% of them were counted only once. The ten most abundant clones make up about 9% of the sample. Sequences were derived from peripheral blood mononuclear cells, sampled before any cancer treatment. These receptors originate from a woman aged 40-69 years with stage III lung adenocarcinoma.

This clone was seen a single time. The V gene is TRBV9, the J gene TRBJ2-3; the D is unclear. With 0 bases removed from V and 0 bases from J, the gap between germline ends came to 8 bases. There are 15 residues in the CDR3. Germline V lookup: CDR1 SGDLS, CDR2 YYNGEE. The CDR3 DNA reads as TGTGCCAGCAGCGTAGCGGTAGGGAGCACAGATACGCAGTATTTT. Its translation: CASSVAVGSTDTQYF. Complete variable domain (other parts from reference TRBV9 and TRBJ2-3): DSGVTQTPKHLITATGQRVTLRCSPRSGDLSVYWYQQSLDQGLQFLIQYYNGEERAKGNILERFSAQQFPDLHSELNLSSLELGDSALYFCASSVAVGSTDTQYFGPGTRLTVL.

The chain joins TRBV10-3 to TRBJ2-1; TRBD1 is a possible D gene (6 bases). The CDR3 has 14 amino acids. CDR1 ENHRY and CDR2 SYGVKD come from the germline V gene. The V and J ends lost 2 bases and 12 bases respectively, with 17 bases between them. CDR3 in amino acids: CAISEDVRGGRQFF. The DNA of the CDR3 is TGTGCCATCAGTGAGGATGTCAGGGGCGGGCGGCAGTTCTTC.

The V and J genes are TRBV7-9 and TRBJ2-4; TRBD2 might be the D (5 bases). In germline, CDR1 is SEHNR, CDR2 FQNEAQ (reference sequence). V lost 5 bases, J lost 2 bases, and 13 bases lay in between. CDR3 size: 15 residues. The CDR3 DNA follows: TGTGCCAGCAGCGCAAAAACCGGGACCAAAAACATTCAGTACTTC. Its translation: CASSAKTGTKNIQYF.

This sequence joins TRBV7-7 and TRBJ2-5; 8 bases agree with TRBD2. CDR1 and CDR2 from the germline V gene are SSHAT and FNYEAQ (reference sequence). The CDR3 totals 17 residues. V trimming: 1 base; J trimming: 3 bases; junction bases outside the gene matches: 10. The CDR3 DNA follows: TGTGCCAGCAGCTTAGAATTCGTAGCGGGGTCTAAAGAGACCCAGTACTTC. Amino acids: CASSLEFVAGSKETQYF.

This chain links TRBV5-1 with TRBJ2-7; no reliable D call. V lost 0 bases and J lost 0, with 7 bases in between. The CDR3 consists of 14 residues. CDR1 is SGHRS and CDR2 is YFSETQ in the germline V gene. CDR3 loop: CASSLVGGSYEQYF. As DNA, the CDR3 is TGCGCCAGCAGCTTGGTCGGCGGCTCCTACGAGCAGTACTTC.

CDR3 bases: TGTGCCAGCAGTGCGAACAGGGGAGTGTTGGTCGTGAACACTGAAGCTTTCTTT. Translating it yields CASSANRGVLVVNTEAFF. The chain uses TRBV6-1 and TRBJ1-1; TRBD1 agrees at 7 bases. This CDR3 is built from 18 residues. J was trimmed by 0 bases and V by 4 bases; bases with no gene match: 14. Germline-derived CDR1 and CDR2 are MNHNS and SASEGT.

V and J are TRBV14 and TRBJ2-7, with D possibly being TRBD1 or TRBD2 (5 bases each). Germline CDR1 SGHDN, CDR2 FVKESK. The CDR3 runs to 15 residues. Between the trimmed V and J ends, which lost 2 bases and 2 bases, there was a span of 13 bases. The CDR3 spells CASSQSPGPAYEQYF. CDR3 DNA sequence: TGTGCCAGCAGCCAATCCCCGGGACCAGCCTACGAGCAGTACTTC.